This TCR beta chain derives from a study of CD4 T cells in relation to SARS-CoV-2 and coronaviruses. In the study overall: TCR beta CDR3s were sequenced after approximately 11-day antigen culture of PBMCs.

V lost 2 bases to trimming and J lost 1 base; unmatched junction nucleotides: 0. This CDR3 is 15 amino acids long. CDR1 is SEHNR, CDR2 FQNEAQ, per germline (reference sequence). Naive or memory CD4+ cells were cultured 1:1 with T cell-depleted PBMCs plus CEF. As regards this clone: The antigen remains undetermined.

Survey-level TCR-beta sequencing used DNA from CEF-cultured naive and memory CD4+ T cells. Sequencing was performed with immunoSEQ multiplex PCR; in TCRdb, only in-frame clones are kept and a portion is missing. The sample yields some 46,000 clones, about 80% seen once. The chain is built from TRBV7-9 and TRBJ2-1, with 9 positions matching TRBD2. The sample comprised naive CD4+ T cells from PBMCs, cultured in vitro. Subset meaning: naive CD4+ T cells isolated by negative enrichment. The TCR originated in an adult with COVID-19. In nucleotides, the CDR3 is TGTGCCAGCAGCTTAAGCGGGGGGTCCTACAATGAGCAGTTCTTC. Protein sequence: CASSLSGGSYNEQFF.